This entry is about one TCR beta chain. The antigen remains unidentified. Constant-region reverse primers amplified full-length variable regions, followed by semi-nested Nested Universal Primer A PCR. Using its own MiXCR run on the 5' RACE reads, TCRdb lists one record per CDR3 protein. The sample lists about 9,800 distinct CDR3 sequences, about 25% occurring once. Study findings and constraints: Greatest tumor Treg TCR overlap was with tumor naive CD4+ cells. Tumor memory CD4+ T cell TCR gene usage was found to cluster with blood and lymph node memory CD4+ cells and with lymph node naive CD4+ cells.

The sorted Tregs were CD4+CD25+CD127-/low cells. CDR1 is DFQATT and CDR2 is SNEGSKA in the germline V gene (reference sequence). This CDR3 comprises 15 residues. After removal of 0 bases from V and 2 bases from J, the junction contained 4 bases not matched to a gene. Sequencing was done on a sample of Tregs sorted from blood. The genes are TRBV20-1 and TRBJ2-1; 7 bases align to TRBD2. The TCR comes from a female donor with breast cancer. The CDR3 loop reads CSARDLLATYNEQFF. The DNA for the CDR3 is TGCAGTGCTAGAGATTTACTAGCGACCTACAATGAGCAGTTCTTC.